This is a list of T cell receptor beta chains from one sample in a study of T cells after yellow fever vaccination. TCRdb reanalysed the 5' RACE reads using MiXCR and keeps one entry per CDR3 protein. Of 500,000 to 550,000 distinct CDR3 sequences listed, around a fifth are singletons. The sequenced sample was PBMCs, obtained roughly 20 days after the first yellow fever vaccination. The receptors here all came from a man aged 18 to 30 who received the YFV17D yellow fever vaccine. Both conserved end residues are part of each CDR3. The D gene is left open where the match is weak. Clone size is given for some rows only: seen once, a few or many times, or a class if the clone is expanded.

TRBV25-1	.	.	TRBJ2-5	CASSDGRRGASDQYF	TGTGCCAGCAGTGATGGGAGACGCGGCGCTTCGGACCAGTACTTC
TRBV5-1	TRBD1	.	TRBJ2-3	CASSWTRTGAPADTQYF	TGCGCCAGCAGCTGGACCCGGACAGGGGCCCCCGCAGATACGCAGTATTTT
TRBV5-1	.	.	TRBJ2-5	CASSAAGTQETQYF	TGCGCCAGCAGCGCGGCGGGCACCCAAGAGACCCAGTACTTC
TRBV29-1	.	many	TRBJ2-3	CSVVGGVSTDTQYF	TGCAGCGTTGTAGGAGGGGTTAGCACAGATACGCAGTATTTT
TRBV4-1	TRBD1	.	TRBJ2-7	CASSRSTGGYEQYF	TGCGCCAGCAGCCGATCGACAGGGGGCTACGAGCAGTACTTC
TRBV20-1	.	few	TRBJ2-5	CSAPGDLGETQYF	TGCAGTGCCCCTGGGGATTTGGGGGAGACCCAGTACTTC
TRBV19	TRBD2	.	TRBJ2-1	CASRTSGGTYNEQFF	TGTGCCAGTAGAACTAGCGGGGGGACCTACAATGAGCAGTTCTTC
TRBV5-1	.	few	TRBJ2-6	CASKSSIGIFAANVLTF	TGCGCCAGCAAATCCTCAATAGGGATCTTTGCGGCCAACGTCCTGACTTTC
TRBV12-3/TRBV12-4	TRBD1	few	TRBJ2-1	CASSSGTGFVNEQFF	TGTGCCAGCAGTTCCGGGACAGGGTTTGTGAATGAGCAGTTCTTC
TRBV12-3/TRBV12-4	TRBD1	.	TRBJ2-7	CASSSDWTGGITSYEQYF	TGTGCCAGCAGTTCCGACTGGACAGGGGGTATCACCTCCTACGAGCAGTACTTC
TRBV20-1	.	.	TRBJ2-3	CSARFLGADTQYF	TGCAGTGCTAGATTCCTGGGCGCAGATACGCAGTATTTT